This TCR beta chain was retrieved from a study of OX40 agonist ivuxolimab in advanced cancers. Across the study: The drug used for patients, ivuxolimab, was an agonistic anti-OX40 (CD134) antibody. Those enrolled were around 87% male, with a mean age of about 66 years and ages from 23 to 79. Patients were dosed intravenously with ivuxolimab at 0.01 to 10 mg/kg every 2 weeks. Whole-study results and caveats: There were also nonresponders showing low normalized T-cell clonal expansion.

Assay used: immunoSEQ multiplex PCR; TCRdb lists only in-frame clones, some missing. Of about 120,000 clones listed, around 87% are singletons. CDR1 and CDR2 from the germline V gene are SEHNR and FQNEAQ (reference sequence). Trimming took 1 base from V and 2 from J, leaving 9 bases between them. This CDR3 comprises 14 residues. In this sample, this clone turned up a few times. Its specificity is not known. The chain joins TRBV7-9 to TRBJ2-7; D not resolved. This TCR came from an adult with an advanced solid tumor such as melanoma, head and neck, liver or kidney cancer. The sequencing used CD4+ or CD8+ T cells sorted from blood, collected in a trial of the OX40 agonist ivuxolimab. DNA for the CDR3: TGTGCCAGCAGCTTAGGGGCTTCGACCTACGAGCAGTACTTC. Amino acid sequence: CASSLGASTYEQYF.